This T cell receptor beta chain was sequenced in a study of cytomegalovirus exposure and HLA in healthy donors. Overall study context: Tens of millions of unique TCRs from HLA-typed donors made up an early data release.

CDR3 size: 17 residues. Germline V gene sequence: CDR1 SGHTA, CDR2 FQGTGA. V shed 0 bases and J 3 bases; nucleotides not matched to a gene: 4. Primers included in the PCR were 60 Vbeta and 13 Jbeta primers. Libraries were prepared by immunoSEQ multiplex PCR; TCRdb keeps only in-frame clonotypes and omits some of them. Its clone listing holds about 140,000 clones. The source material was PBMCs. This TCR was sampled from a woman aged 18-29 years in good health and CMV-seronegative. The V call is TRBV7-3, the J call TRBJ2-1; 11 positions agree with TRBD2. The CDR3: CASSLTVAGGGYNEQFF. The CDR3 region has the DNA TGTGCCAGCAGCTTAACGGTAGCGGGAGGGGGCTACAATGAGCAGTTCTTC.